Shown below are 4 T cell receptor beta chains from a single sample sequenced in a study of Tregs in tolerant kidney transplant recipients. Related graft donors supplied nonmyeloablative bone marrow transplants, and mixed chimerism was transient. The table came from immunoSEQ multiplex PCR; TCRdb's copy has only in-frame clones and leaves some out. Its table lists under 35,000 clones. The sequences come from CD4+ T cells from blood (PBMCs), collected 24 months after the transplant. Receptors originate from a human patient who received a combined kidney and bone marrow transplant. The T cells may partly be graft donor cells.

About this clone: Read coverage stops 3 residues before the CDR3 terminus; the germline J gene supplies the remainder. This chain links TRBV10-3 with TRBJ2-1; D possibly corresponds to TRBD1 (6 bases). The CDR3 is 13 amino acids. The V and J ends lost 6 bases and 6 bases respectively, with 12 bases between them. The germline V gene encodes CDR1 ENHRY and CDR2 SYGVKD. Partial CDR3 DNA: TGTGCCATCAGCGTAGTACAGGGCAATGAG. Its translation is CAISVVQGNE. From start to end, the CDR3 is CAISVVQGNEQFF.

On this clone itself: The CDR3 is cut off 3 residues early in the read; its end comes from the germline J gene. This chain connects TRBV2 to TRBJ2-6; possible D gene TRBD1, 6 bases. Germline V gene sequence: CDR1 SNHLY, CDR2 FYNNEI. V lost 9 bases, J lost 2 bases, and 8 bases lay in between. The CDR3 covers 13 residues. Partial CDR3 DNA: TGTGCCAGGGGGACACCTGGGGCCAACGTC. It translates to CARGTPGANV. The CDR3 as a whole reads CARGTPGANVLTF.

On this clone itself: Read sequence stops 3 residues before the CDR3 end, and the germline J gene provides the missing end. The V gene is TRBV30, the J gene TRBJ2-1; a weak D match, TRBD2 (6 bases). Looked up from germline, CDR1 is GTSNPN and CDR2 is SVGIG (reference sequence). The CDR3 covers 11 residues. The CDR3 loop reads CGYSGYNEQFF. The CDR3 DNA, read in part, is TGTGGCTATAGCGGTTACAATGAG.

As to this clone: The read terminates 3 residues before the CDR3 end, so the remaining end is supplied by the germline J gene. The rearrangement links TRBV20-1 to TRBJ2-5, with TRBD2 identical over 11 bases. The CDR3 has 19 amino acids. V gave up 0 bases and J gave up 2 bases; unmatched junction bases: 14. Germline V CDR1 and CDR2: DFQATT, SNEGSKA (reference sequence). The chain's CDR3 is CSAREGSGWTSGPQETQYF. The CDR3 bases that were read are TGCAGTGCTAGAGAGGGGTCCGGGTGGACTAGCGGGCCTCAAGAGACC.